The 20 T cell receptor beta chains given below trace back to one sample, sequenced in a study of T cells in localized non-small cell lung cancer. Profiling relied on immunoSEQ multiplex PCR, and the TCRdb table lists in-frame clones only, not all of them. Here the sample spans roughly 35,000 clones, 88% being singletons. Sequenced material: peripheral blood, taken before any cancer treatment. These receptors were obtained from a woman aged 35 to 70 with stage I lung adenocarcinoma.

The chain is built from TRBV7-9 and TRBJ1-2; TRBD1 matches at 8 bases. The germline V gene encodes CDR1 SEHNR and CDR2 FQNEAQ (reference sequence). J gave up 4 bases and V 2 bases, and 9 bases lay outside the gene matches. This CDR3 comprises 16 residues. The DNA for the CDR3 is TGTGCCAGCAGCTTAACCCGGACAGGGAGGACCTATGGCTACACCTTC. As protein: CASSLTRTGRTYGYTF.

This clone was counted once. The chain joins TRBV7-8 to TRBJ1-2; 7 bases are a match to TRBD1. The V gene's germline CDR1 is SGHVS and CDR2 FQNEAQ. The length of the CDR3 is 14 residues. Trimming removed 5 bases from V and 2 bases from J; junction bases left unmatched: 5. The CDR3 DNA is TGTGCCAGCAGCCCGTCGGACAGGAACTATGGCTACACCTTC. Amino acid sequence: CASSPSDRNYGYTF.

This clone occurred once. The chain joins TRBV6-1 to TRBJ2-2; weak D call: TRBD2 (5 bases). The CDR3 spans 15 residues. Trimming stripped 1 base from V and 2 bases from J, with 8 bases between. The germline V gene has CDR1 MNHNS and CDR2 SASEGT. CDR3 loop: CASSEGGFNTGELFF. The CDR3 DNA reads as TGTGCCAGCAGTGAAGGAGGGTTTAACACCGGGGAGCTGTTTTTT.

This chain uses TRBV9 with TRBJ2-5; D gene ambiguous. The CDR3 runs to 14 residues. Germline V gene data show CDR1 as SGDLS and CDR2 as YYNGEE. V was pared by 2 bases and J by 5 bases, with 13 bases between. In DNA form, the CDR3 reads TGTGCCAGCAGCGTTTACTACCATGGGGAGACCCAGTACTTC. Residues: CASSVYYHGETQYF.

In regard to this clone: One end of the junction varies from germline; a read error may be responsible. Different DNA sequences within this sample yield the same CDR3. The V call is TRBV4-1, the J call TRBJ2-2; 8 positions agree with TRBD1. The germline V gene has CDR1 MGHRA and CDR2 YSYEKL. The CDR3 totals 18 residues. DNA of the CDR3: TGCGCCAGCAGCCAAGATTCGACAGGGGAAAGAAGCACCGGGGAACTGTTTTTT. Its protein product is CASSQDSTGERSTGELFF.

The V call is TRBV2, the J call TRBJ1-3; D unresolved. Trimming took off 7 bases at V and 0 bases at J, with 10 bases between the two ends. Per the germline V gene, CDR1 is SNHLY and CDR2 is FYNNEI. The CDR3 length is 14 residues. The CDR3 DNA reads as TGTGCCAGCAAGGCAGGCAACTCTGGAAACACCATATATTTT. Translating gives CASKAGNSGNTIYF. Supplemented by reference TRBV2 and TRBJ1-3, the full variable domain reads EPEVTQTPSHQVTQMGQEVILRCVPISNHLYFYWYRQILGQKVEFLVSFYNNEISEKSEIFDDQFSVERPDGSNFTLKIRSTKLEDSAMYFCASKAGNSGNTIYFGEGSWLTVV.

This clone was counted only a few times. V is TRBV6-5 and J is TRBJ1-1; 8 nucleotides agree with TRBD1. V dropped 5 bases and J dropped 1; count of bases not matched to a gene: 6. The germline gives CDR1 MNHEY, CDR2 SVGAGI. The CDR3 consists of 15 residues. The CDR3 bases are TGTGCCAGCAGTACGGGGACAGGCGGGAACACTGAAGCTTTCTTT. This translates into CASSTGTGGNTEAFF.

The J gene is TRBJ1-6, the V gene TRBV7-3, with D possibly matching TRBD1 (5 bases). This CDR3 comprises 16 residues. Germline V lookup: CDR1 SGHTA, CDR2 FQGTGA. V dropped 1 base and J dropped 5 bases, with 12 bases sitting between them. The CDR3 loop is CASSLRGRDNNSPLHF. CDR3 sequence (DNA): TGTGCCAGCAGCTTAAGAGGCAGGGATAATAATTCACCCCTCCACTTT.

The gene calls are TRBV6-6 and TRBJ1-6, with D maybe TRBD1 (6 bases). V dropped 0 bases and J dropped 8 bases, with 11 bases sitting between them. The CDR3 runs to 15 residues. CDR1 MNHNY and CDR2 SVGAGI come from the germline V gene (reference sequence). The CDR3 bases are TGTGCCAGCAGTTACTCCGGGGGCCCTCATTCACCCCTCCACTTT. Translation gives CASSYSGGPHSPLHF.

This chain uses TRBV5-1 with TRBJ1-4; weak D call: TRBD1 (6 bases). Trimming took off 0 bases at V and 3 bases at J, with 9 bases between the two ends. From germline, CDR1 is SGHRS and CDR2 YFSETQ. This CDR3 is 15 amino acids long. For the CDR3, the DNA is TGCGCCAGCAGCTTGGAGGGACACCCTAATGAAAAACTGTTTTTT. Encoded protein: CASSLEGHPNEKLFF.

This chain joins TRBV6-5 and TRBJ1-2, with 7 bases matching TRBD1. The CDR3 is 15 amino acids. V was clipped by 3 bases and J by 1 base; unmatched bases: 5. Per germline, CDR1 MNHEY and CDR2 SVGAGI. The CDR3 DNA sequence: TGTGCCAGCAGTTATACGGGACAGATTAACTATGGCTACACCTTC. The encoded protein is CASSYTGQINYGYTF.

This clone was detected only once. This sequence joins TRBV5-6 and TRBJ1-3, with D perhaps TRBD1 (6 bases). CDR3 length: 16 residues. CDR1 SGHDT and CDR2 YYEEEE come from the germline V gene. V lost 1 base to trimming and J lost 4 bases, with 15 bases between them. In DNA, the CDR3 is TGTGCCAGCAGCTTGCTTTTGTCAGGGGTCGGAAACACCATATATTTT. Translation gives CASSLLLSGVGNTIYF.

CDR3 sequence reads: CASSFWVPAGNGAKNIQYF. The CDR3 nucleotides are TGTGCCAGCAGCTTTTGGGTCCCTGCTGGCAACGGAGCCAAAAACATTCAGTACTTC. This chain joins TRBV7-3 and TRBJ2-4; D gene ambiguous. V lost 3 bases to trimming and J lost 0 bases, with 21 bases between them. Germline V CDR1 and CDR2: SGHTA, FQGTGA. This CDR3 has 19 amino acids.

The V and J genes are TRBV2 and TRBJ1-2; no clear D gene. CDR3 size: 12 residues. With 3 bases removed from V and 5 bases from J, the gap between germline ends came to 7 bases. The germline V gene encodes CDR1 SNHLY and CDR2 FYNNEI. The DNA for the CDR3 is TGTGCCAGCAGTGAGTTGCTGTATGGCTACACCTTC. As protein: CASSELLYGYTF.

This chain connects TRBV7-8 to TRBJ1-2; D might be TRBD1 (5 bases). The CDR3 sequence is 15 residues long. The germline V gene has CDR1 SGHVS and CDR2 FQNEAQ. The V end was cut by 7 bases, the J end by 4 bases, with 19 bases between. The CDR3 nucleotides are TGTGCCAGCAACTCACCTAGCCAGGGAAGCTATGGCTACACCTTC. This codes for CASNSPSQGSYGYTF.

The CDR3, as DNA: TGTGCCAGCAGCTATGGCGGGATACTGAACTACGAGCAGTACTTC. Amino acids: CASSYGGILNYEQYF. This chain connects TRBV7-9 to TRBJ2-7, with D possibly being TRBD2 (6 bases). CDR3 length: 15 residues. Germline lookup yields CDR1 SEHNR and CDR2 FQNEAQ (reference sequence). V was shortened by 4 bases and J by 3 bases, with 16 bases between the two germline ends.

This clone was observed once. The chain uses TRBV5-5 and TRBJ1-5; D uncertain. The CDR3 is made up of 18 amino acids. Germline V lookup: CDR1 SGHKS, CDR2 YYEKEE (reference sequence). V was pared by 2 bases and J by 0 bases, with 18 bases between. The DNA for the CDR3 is TGTGCCAGCAGCTTCACACTGGCATCCGTCTATAGCAATCAGCCCCAGCATTTT. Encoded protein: CASSFTLASVYSNQPQHF.

Written as DNA, the CDR3 is TGTGCCAGCAGTGAATGGGTGGGCCGTAGCTCCTACAATGAGCAGTTCTTC. Translated, it gives CASSEWVGRSSYNEQFF. The chain links TRBV2 to TRBJ2-1; D is undetermined. Germline lookup yields CDR1 SNHLY and CDR2 FYNNEI. With 2 bases removed from V and 0 bases from J, the gap between germline ends came to 14 bases. This CDR3 is built from 17 residues.

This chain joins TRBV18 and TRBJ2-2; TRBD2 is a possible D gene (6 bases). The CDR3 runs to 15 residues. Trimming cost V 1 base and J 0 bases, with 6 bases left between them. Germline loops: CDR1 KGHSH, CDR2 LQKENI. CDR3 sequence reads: CASSPRLANTGELFF. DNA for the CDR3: TGTGCCAGCTCACCACGACTAGCGAACACCGGGGAGCTGTTTTTT.

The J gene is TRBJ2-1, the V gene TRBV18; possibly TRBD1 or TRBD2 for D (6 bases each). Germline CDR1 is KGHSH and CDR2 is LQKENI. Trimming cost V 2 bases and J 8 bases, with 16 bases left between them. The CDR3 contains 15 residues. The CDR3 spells CASSPSPRGGDEQFF. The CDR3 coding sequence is TGTGCCAGCTCACCATCCCCCAGGGGCGGGGATGAGCAGTTCTTC.